This TCR beta chain originates from a study of cytomegalovirus exposure and HLA in healthy donors. Study conclusions and caveats: Among TCR beta chains of equal frequency, HLA-associated ones were more clonally expanded in a later analysis.

Of note for this clone: Its specificity is unknown.

Both 60 Vbeta primers and 13 Jbeta primers went into the PCR. As handled by the study authors: Approximately 11 million shared chains were among the about 80 million unique TCR beta chains that a later analysis counted. Clones were sequenced by immunoSEQ multiplex PCR, and TCRdb holds only the in-frame ones, with some missing. That table is the source of V, J and clone size, and D and trimming were worked out from the DNA. The sample has 95,000 to 150,000 clones, roughly three fifths seen once. The V gene lost 5 bases and the J gene lost 6 bases, with 19 bases spanning the gap. From germline, CDR1 is SEHNR and CDR2 FQNEAQ (reference sequence). The length of the CDR3 is 15 residues.

Sequencing used PBMCs. The TCR comes from a man younger than 35 in good health and CMV-seronegative. This rearrangement joins TRBV7-9 to TRBJ1-1; tentatively, D is TRBD1 (5 bases). The CDR3 bases are TGTGCCAGCAGCAGAGACCCGCAGGGTTTGCCTGAAGCTTTCTTT. Translation gives CASSRDPQGLPEAFF.